This T cell receptor beta chain comes out of a study of Ad26.COV2.S vaccination and SARS-CoV-2 variants. Sample treatment: 15 to 20 received Ad26.COV2.S at low or high dose, single or two shots; 5 received placebo; per-sample allocation not given. The study sampled participants on day 63 after the first vaccine or placebo injection. The repertoire was sequenced with immunoSEQ multiplex PCR; TCRdb's copy has only in-frame clones and lacks some. There are around 340,000 clones in the sample; around 89% occur only once, and approximately 4.5% lies in the top ten. Study-wide results and caveats: Vaccine recipients had higher spike-specific TCR breadth than placebo recipients.

To note about this clone: What it binds is not known.

The V end was cut by 6 bases, the J end by 10 bases, with 21 bases between. Germline CDR1 reads MNHEY; CDR2 reads SMNVEV (reference sequence). The CDR3 spans 15 residues. The V and J genes are TRBV27 and TRBJ1-4; D might be TRBD1 (5 bases). This receptor was taken from a person aged 18-60 years who received the Ad26.COV2.S COVID-19 vaccine or a placebo. The input for sequencing was peripheral blood, taken in a trial of Ad26.COV2.S vaccine versus placebo. The CDR3 is CASSLKVGRRGKLFF. DNA of the CDR3: TGTGCCAGCAGCCTGAAGGTTGGCCGTAGGGGAAAACTGTTTTTT.